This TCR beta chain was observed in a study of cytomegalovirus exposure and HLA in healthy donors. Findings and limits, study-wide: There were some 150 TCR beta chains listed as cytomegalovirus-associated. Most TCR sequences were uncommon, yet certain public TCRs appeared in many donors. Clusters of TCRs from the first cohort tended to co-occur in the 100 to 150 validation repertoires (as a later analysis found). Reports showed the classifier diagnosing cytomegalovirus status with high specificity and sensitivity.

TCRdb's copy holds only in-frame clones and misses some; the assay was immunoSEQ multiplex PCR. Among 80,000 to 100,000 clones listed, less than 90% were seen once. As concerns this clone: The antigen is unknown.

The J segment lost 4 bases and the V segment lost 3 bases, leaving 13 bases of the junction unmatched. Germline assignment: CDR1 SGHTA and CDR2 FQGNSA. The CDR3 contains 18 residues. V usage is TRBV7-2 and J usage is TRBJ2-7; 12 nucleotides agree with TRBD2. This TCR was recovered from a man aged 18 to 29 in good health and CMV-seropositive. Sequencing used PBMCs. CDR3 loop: CASSLFTSGRSGQYEQYF. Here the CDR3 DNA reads TGTGCCAGCAGCTTGTTCACTAGCGGGAGGTCCGGACAATACGAGCAGTACTTC.